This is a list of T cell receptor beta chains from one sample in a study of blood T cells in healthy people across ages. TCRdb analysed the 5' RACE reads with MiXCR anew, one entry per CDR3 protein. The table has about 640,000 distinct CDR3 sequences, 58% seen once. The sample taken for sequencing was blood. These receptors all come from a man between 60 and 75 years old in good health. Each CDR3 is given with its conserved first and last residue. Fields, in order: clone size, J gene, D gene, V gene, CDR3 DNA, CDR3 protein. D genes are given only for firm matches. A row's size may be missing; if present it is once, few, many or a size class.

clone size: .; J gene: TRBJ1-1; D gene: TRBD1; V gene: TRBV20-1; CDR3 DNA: TGCAGTGCCTTACCGGGACAGGGGGGGACTGAAGCTTTCTTT; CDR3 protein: CSALPGQGGTEAFF
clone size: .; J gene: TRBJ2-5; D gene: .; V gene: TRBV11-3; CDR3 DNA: TGTGCCAGCAGCCGAAACGCCGGGTTTCAAGAGACCCAGTACTTC; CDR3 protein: CASSRNAGFQETQYF
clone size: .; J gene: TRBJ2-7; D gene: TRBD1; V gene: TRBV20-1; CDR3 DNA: TGCAGTGCTGCCGAGGGGGACAGGGGCTACGAGCAGTACTTC; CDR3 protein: CSAAEGDRGYEQYF
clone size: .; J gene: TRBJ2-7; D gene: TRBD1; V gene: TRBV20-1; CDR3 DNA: TGCAGTGCTCCCCGACAGGGGGCCAACGAGCAGTACTTC; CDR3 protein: CSAPRQGANEQYF
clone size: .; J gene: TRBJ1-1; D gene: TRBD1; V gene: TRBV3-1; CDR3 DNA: TGTGCCAGCAGCCCCATGGACAGGGCTCGAGCTGAAGCTTTCTTT; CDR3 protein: CASSPMDRARAEAFF
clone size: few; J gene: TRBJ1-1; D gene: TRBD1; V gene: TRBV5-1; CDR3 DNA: TGTGCCAGCAGCTTAGAGGGGGCGAACACTGAAGCTTTCTTT; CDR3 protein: CASSLEGANTEAFF
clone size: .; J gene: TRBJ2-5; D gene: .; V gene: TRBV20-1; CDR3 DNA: TGCAGTGCTAGAGGGGCGGAGGCGCAAGAGACCCAGTACTTC; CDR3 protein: CSARGAEAQETQYF
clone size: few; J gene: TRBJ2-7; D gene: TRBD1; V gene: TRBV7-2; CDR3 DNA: TGTGCCAGCAGCTCCGGGACAGCTTACAATGAGCAGTACTTC; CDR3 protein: CASSSGTAYNEQYF
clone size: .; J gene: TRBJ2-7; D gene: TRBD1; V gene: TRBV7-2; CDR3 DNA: TGTGCCAGCAGCTCTCCCCCGACAGGGATCCTCTACGAGCAGTACTTC; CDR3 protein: CASSSPPTGILYEQYF
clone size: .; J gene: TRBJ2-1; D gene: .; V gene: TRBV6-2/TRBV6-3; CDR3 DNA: .; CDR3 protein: CASSSSSYEQFF
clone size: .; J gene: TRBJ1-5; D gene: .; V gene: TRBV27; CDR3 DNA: TGTGCCAGCAGTTCATCCTGGTCACCGAATCAGCCCCAGCATTTT; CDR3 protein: CASSSSWSPNQPQHF
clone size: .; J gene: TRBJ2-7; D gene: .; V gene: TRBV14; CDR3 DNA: TGTGCCAGCGGCCAAGCATCAGGGGGGGAGGCCCAGTACTTC; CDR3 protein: CASGQASGGEAQYF
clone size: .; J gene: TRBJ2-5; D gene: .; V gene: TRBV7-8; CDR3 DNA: TGTGCCAGCAGCCCACTAGAAACGGAAGGGAATGAGCAGTACTTC; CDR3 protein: CASSPLETEGNEQYF
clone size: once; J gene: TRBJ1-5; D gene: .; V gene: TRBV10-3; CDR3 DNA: TGTGCCATCAGTGAGTCGTCGAGGCAGCCCCAGCATTTT; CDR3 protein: CAISESSRQPQHF
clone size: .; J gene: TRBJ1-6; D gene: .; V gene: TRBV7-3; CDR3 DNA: TGTGCCAGCAGCTTACTAACAGGCAATAATTCACCCCTCCACTTT; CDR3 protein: CASSLLTGNNSPLHF
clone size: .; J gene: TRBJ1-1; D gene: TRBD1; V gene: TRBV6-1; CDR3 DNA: TGTGCCAGCAGTCGACCGGGGGGACAGGTGAACACTGAAGCTTTCTTT; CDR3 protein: CASSRPGGQVNTEAFF
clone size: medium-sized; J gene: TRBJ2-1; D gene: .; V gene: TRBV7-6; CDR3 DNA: TGTGCCAGCAGCCCCGGTTTAGCGGTTACCTACAATGAGCAGTTCTTC; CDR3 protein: CASSPGLAVTYNEQFF
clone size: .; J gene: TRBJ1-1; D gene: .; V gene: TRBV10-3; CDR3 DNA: TGTGCCATCAGTCTCCAGGGAATGAACACTGAAGCTTTCTTT; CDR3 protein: CAISLQGMNTEAFF
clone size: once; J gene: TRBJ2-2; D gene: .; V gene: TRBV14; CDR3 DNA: TGTGCCAGCAGCCAAGAGTGGGGGAGTATCACCGGGGAGCTGTTTTTT; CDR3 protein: CASSQEWGSITGELFF
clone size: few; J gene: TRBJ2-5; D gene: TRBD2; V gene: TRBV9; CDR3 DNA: TGTGCCAGCAGCGCCGAGCGGGGGGGTTGGGAGACCCAGTACTTC; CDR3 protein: CASSAERGGWETQYF
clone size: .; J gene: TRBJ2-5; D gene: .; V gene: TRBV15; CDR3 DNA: TGTGCCACCAGCAGGACGACGGGGGAGACCCAGTACTTC; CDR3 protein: CATSRTTGETQYF
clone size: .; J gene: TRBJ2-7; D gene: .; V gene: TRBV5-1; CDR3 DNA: TGCGCCAGCAGTTTGGTCACAGGGAACTCCTACGAGCAGTACTTC; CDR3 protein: CASSLVTGNSYEQYF
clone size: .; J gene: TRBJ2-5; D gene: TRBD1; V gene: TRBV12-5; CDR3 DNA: TGTGCTAGTGGTTTGGGCACAGGGGGAGAGACCCAGTACTTC; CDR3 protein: CASGLGTGGETQYF
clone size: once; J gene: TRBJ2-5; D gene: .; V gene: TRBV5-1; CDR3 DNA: TGCGCCAGCAGCTCGAGGACGCCCCAAGAGACCCAGTACTTC; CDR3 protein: CASSSRTPQETQYF
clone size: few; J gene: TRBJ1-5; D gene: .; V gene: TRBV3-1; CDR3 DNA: TGTGCCAGCAGCCAAGGGCCCCCGCATCAGCCCCAGCATTTT; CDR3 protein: CASSQGPPHQPQHF
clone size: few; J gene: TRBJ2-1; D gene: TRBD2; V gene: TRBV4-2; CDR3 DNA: TGTGCCAGCAGCCAGGGGCAGACTAGCGGGGGGGCCGATGAGCAGTTCTTC; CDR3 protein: CASSQGQTSGGADEQFF
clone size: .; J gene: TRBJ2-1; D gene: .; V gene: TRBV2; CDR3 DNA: TGTGCCAGCCGTGACAGGGGTGGGGGGGTTGGCAATGAGCAGTTCTTC; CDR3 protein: CASRDRGGGVGNEQFF
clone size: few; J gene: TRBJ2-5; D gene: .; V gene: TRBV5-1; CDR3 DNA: TGCGCCAGCACCGTCCTATCGGGGGCCAGTCGAAGTGAGACCCAGTACTTC; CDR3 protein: CASTVLSGASRSETQYF
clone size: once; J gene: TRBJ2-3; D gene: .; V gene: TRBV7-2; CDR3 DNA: TGTGCCAGCAGCTTAGAACTTCCTCGCACAGATACGCAGTATTTT; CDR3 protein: CASSLELPRTDTQYF
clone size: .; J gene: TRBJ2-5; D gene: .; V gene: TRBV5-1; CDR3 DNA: TGCGCCAGCAGCGGGGGGCCCTCCAGTGAGACCCAGTACTTC; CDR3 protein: CASSGGPSSETQYF
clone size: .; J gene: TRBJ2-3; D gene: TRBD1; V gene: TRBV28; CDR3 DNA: TGTGCCAGCGGCAGCGGACAGGGGGGTACAGATACGCAGTATTTT; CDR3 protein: CASGSGQGGTDTQYF
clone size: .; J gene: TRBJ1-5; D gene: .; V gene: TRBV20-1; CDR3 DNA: TGCAGTGCTAGAGCACGGACAGTCAATCAGCCCCAGCATTTT; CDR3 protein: CSARARTVNQPQHF
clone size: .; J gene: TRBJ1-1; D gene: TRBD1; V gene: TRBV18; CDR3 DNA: TGTGCCAGCTCACCGAGGACAGGGAGTGACACTGAAGCTTTCTTT; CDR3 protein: CASSPRTGSDTEAFF
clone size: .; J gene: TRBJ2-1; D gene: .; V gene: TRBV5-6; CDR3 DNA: TGTGCCAGCAGCCCCTCGAGGCAGGATTACTCCTACAATGAGCAGTTCTTC; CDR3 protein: CASSPSRQDYSYNEQFF
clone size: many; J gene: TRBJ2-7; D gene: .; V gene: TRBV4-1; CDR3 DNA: TGCGCCAGCAGCCAACGGGCGGAGGGCTTTCGCTACGAGCAGTACTTC; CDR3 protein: CASSQRAEGFRYEQYF
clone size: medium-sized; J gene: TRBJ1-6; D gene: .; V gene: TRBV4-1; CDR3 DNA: TGCGCCAGCAGCCAAGATCTTAGCGGACAGACATATAATTCACCCCTCCACTTT; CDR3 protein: CASSQDLSGQTYNSPLHF
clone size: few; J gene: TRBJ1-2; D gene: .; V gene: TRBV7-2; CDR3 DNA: TGTGCCAGCAGCTTACTGGGAACAGGGTATGGCTACACCTTC; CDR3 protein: CASSLLGTGYGYTF
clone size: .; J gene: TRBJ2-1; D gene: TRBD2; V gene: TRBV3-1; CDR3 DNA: TGTGCCAGCAGTCCTCCGCGGGGGAGAAACAATGAGCAGTTCTTC; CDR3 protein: CASSPPRGRNNEQFF
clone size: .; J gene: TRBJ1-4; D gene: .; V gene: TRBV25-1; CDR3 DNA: TGTGCCAGCAGTGAATACGGAGGAAATGAAAAACTGTTTTTT; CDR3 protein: CASSEYGGNEKLFF
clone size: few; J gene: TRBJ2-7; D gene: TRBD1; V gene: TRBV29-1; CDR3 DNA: TGCAGCGCAAAACAGGGGTCCTACGAGCAGTACTTC; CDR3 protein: CSAKQGSYEQYF
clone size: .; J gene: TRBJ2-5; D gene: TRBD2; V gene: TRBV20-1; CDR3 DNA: TGCAGTGCTACCCCGGGACTAGGAAGTTCTCAGTACTTC; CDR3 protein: CSATPGLGSSQYF
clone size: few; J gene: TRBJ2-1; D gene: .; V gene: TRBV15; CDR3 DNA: TGTGCCACCAGCAGAGTGGGGCAGGGGAGATACAATGAGCAGTTCTTC; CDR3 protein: CATSRVGQGRYNEQFF